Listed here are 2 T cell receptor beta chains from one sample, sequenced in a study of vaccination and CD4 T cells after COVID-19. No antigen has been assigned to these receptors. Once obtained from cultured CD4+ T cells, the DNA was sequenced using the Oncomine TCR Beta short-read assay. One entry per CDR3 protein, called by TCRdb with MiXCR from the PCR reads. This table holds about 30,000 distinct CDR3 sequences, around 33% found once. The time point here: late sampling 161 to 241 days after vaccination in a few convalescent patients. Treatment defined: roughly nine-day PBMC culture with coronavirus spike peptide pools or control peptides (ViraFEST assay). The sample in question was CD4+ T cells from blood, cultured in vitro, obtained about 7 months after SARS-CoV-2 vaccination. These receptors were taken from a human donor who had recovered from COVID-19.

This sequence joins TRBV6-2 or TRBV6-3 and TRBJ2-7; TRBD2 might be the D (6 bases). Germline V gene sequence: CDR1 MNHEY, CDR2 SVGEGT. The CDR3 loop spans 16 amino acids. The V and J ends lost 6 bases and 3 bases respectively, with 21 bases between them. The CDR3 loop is CASSYGDGGKRYEQYF. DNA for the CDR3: TGTGCCAGCAGCTACGGGGACGGAGGGAAGCGCTACGAGCAGTACTTC.

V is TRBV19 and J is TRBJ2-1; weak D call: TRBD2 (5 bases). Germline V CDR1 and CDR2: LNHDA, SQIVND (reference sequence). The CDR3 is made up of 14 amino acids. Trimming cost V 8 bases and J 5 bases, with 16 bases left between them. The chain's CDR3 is CASSRDSANNEQFF. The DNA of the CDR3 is TGTGCCAGTTCCCGGGATTCAGCTAACAATGAGCAGTTCTTC. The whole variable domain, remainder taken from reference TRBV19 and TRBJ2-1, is DGGITQSPKYLFRKEGQNVTLSCEQNLNHDAMYWYRQDPGQGLRLIYYSQIVNDFQKGDIAEGYSVSREKKESFPLTVTSAQKNPTAFYLCASSRDSANNEQFFGPGTRLTVL.